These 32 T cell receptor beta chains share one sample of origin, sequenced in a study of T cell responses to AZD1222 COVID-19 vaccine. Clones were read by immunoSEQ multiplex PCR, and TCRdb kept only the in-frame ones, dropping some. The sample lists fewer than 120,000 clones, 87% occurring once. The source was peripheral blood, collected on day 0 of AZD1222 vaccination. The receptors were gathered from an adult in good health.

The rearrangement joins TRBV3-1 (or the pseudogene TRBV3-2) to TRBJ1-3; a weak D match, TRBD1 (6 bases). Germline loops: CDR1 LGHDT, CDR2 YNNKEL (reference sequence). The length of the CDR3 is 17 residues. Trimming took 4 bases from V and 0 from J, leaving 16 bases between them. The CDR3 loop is CASSRVYRASSGNTIYF. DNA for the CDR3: TGTGCCAGCAGCCGGGTTTACAGGGCGAGCTCTGGAAACACCATATATTTT.

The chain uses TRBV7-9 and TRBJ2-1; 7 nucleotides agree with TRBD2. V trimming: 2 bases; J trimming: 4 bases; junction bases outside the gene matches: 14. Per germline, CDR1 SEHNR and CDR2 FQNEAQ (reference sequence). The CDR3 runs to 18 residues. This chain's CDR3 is CASSLTGLGPGGYNEQFF. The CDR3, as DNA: TGTGCCAGCAGCTTAACCGGCCTAGGACCGGGGGGTTACAATGAGCAGTTCTTC.

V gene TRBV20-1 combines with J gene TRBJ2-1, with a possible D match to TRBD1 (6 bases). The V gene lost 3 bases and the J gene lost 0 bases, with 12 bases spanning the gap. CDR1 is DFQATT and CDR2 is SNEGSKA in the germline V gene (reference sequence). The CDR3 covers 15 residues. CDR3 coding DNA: TGCAGTGCTAGTGACAGGCACCTCTCCTACAATGAGCAGTTCTTC. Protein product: CSASDRHLSYNEQFF.

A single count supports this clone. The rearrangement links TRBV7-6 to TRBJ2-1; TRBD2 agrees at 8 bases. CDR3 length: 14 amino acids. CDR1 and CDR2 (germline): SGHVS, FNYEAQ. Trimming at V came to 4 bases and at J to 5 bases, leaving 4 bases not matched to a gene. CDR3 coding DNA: TGTGCCAGCAGCTCAACTAGCGGCGACAATGAGCAGTTCTTC. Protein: CASSSTSGDNEQFF.

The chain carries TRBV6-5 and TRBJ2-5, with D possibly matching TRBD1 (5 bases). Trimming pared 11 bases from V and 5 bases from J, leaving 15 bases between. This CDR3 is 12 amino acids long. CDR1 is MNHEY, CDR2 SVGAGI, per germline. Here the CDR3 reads CASPGILETQYF. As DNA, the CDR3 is TGTGCCTCCCCAGGGATCCTCGAGACCCAGTACTTC.

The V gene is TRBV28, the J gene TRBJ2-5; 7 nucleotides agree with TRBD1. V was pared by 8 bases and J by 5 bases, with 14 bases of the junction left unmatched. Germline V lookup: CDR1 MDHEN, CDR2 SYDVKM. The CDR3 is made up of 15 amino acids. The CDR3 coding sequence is TGTGCCAGCTTCGGGACAGCCCTCAGGGGGGAGACCCAGTACTTC. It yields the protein CASFGTALRGETQYF.

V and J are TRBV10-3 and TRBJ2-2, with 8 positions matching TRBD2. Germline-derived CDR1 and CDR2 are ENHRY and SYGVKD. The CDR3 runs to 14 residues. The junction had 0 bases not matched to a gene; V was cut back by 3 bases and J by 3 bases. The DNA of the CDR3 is TGTGCCATCAGTGACGGGGGGGACACCGGGGAGCTGTTTTTT. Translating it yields CAISDGGDTGELFF.

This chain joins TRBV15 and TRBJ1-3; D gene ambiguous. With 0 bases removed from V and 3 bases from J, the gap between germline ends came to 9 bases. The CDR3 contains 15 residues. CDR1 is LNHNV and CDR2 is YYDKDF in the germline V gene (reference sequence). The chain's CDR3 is CATSRDVGSGNTIYF. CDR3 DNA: TGTGCCACCAGCAGAGACGTCGGGAGTGGAAACACCATATATTTT.

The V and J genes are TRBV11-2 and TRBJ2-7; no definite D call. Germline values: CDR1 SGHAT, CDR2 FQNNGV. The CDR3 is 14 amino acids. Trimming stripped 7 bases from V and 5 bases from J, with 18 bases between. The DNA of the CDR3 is TGTGCCAGCACCGCAGTGGCAACCAGCAACGAGCAGTACTTC. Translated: CASTAVATSNEQYF.

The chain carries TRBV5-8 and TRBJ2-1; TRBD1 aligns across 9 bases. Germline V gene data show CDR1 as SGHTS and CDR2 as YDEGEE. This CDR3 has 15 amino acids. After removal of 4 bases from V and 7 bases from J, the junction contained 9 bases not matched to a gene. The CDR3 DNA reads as TGTGCCAGCAGCGGAGGACAGGGGTTAATGAATGAGCAGTTCTTC. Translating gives CASSGGQGLMNEQFF.

CDR3 loop: CASSLLGQGDSGNTIYF. For the CDR3, the DNA is TGTGCCAGCAGCTTACTCGGACAGGGGGACTCTGGAAACACCATATATTTT. The chain couples TRBV7-3 to TRBJ1-3, with TRBD1 identical over 10 bases. V shed 2 bases and J 0 bases; nucleotides not matched to a gene: 4. The CDR3 extends over 17 amino acids. Germline CDR1 SGHTA, CDR2 FQGTGA.

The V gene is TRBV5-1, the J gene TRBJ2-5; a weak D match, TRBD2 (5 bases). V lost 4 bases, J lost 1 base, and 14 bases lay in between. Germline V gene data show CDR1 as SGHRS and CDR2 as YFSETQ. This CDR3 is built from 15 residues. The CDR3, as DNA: TGCGCCAGCAGCATACGGAGGACGTTCCAAGAGACCCAGTACTTC. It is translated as CASSIRRTFQETQYF. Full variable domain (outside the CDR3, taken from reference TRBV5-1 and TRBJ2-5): KAGVTQTPRYLIKTRGQQVTLSCSPISGHRSVSWYQQTPGQGLQFLFEYFSETQRNKGNFPGRFSGRQFSNSRSEMNVSTLELGDSALYLCASSIRRTFQETQYFGPGTRLLVL.

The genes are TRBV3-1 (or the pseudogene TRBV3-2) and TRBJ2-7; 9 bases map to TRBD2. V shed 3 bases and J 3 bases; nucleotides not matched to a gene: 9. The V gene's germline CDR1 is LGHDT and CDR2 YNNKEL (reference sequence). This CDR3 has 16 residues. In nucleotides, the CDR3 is TGTGCCAGCAGCCACCTGAGAGGTAGCGGGGGCTACGAGCAGTACTTC. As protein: CASSHLRGSGGYEQYF.

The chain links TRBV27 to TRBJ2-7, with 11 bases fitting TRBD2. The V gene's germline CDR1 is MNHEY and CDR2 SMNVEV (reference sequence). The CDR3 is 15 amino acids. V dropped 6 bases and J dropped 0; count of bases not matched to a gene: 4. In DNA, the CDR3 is TGTGCCAGCAGGGGACTAGCGGACCTCTCCTACGAGCAGTACTTC. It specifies CASRGLADLSYEQYF.

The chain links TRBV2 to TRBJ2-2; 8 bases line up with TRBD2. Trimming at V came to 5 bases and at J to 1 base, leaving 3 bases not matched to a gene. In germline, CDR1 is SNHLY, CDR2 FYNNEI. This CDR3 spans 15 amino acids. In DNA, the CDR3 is TGTGCCAGCAGTCGCGGGGGGCGGAACACCGGGGAGCTGTTTTTT. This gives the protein CASSRGGRNTGELFF.

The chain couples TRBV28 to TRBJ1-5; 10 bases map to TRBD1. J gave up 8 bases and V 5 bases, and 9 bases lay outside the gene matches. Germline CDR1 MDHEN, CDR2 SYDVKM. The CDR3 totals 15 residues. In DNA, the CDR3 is TGTGCCAGCAGTGTATCCGGGACAGGGGCCAAGCCCCAGCATTTT. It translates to CASSVSGTGAKPQHF.

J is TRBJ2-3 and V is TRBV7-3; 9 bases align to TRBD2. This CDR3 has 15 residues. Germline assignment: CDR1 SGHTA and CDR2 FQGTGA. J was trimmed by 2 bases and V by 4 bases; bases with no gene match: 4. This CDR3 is CASSSQRGATDTQYF. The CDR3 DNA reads TGTGCCAGCAGCTCCCAGCGGGGGGCCACAGATACGCAGTATTTT.

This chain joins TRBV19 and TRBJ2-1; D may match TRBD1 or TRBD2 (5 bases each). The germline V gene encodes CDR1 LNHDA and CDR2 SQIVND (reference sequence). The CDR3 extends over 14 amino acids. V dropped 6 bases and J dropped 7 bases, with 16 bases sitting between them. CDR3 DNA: TGTGCCAGTAGGAGGGGCATCTCGGAGAATGAGCAGTTCTTC. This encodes CASRRGISENEQFF.

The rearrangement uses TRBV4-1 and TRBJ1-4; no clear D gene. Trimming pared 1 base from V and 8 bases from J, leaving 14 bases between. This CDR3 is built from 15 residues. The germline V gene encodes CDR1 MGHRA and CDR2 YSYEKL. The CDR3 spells CASSQGRVSKEKLFF. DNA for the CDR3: TGCGCCAGCAGCCAAGGGAGGGTCTCGAAGGAAAAACTGTTTTTT.

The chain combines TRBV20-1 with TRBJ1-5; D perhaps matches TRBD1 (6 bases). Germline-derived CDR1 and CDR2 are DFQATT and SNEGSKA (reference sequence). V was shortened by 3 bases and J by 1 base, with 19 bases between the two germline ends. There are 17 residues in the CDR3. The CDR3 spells CSASQGGGRSSNQPQHF. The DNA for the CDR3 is TGCAGTGCTAGTCAAGGTGGGGGCAGATCGAGCAATCAGCCCCAGCATTTT.

CDR3 region: CASSLTVSQGLGEQYF. The CDR3 bases are TGTGCCAGCAGCTTAACCGTGTCGCAGGGGCTCGGCGAGCAGTACTTC. The chain employs TRBV7-3 and TRBJ2-7; TRBD1 is a possible D gene (6 bases). V was pared by 0 bases and J by 6 bases, with 18 bases between. The CDR3 is 16 residues long. Germline CDR1 is SGHTA and CDR2 is FQGTGA.

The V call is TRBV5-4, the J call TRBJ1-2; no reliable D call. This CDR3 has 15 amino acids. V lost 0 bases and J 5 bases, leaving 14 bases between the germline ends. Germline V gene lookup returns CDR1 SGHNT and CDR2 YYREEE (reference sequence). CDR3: CASSLDPTTDYGYTF. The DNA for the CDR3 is TGTGCCAGCAGCTTGGACCCTACCACCGATTATGGCTACACCTTC.

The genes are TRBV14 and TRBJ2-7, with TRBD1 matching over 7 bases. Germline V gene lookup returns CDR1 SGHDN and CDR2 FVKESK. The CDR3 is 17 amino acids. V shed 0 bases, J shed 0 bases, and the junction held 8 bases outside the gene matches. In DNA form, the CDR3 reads TGTGCCAGCAGCCAAGATCTTAGGGGGCCCAACTCCTACGAGCAGTACTTC. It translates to CASSQDLRGPNSYEQYF.

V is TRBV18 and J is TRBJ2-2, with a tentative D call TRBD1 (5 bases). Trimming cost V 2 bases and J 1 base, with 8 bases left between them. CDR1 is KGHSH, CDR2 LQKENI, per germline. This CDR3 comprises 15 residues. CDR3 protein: CASSPRQKNTGELFF. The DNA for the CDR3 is TGTGCCAGCTCACCAAGACAGAAGAACACCGGGGAGCTGTTTTTT.

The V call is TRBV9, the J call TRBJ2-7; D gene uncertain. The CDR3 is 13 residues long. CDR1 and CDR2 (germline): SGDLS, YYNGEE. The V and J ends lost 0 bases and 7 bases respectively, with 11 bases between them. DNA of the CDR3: TGTGCCAGCAGCGTAGAGGGCCGATGGGAGCAGTACTTC. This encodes CASSVEGRWEQYF.

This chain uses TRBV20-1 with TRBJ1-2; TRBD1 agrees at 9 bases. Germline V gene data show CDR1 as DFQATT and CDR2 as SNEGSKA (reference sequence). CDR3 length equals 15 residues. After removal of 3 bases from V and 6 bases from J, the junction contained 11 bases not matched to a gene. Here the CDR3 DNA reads TGCAGTGCTAGTTATCGGGACAGGGCATTTGATGGCTACACCTTC. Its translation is CSASYRDRAFDGYTF.

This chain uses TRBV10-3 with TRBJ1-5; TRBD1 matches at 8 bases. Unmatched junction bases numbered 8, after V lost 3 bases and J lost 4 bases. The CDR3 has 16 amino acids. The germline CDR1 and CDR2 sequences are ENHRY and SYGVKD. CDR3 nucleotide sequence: TGTGCCATCAGTGATGGTCTACAGGGGGGAAATCAGCCCCAGCATTTT. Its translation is CAISDGLQGGNQPQHF.

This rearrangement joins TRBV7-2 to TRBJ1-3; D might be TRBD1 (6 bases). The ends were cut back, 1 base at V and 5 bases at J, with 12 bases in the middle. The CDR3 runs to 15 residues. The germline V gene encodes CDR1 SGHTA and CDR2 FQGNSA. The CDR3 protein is CASSLVVTGRNTIYF. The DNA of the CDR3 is TGTGCCAGCAGCTTAGTAGTGACAGGCAGAAACACCATATATTTT. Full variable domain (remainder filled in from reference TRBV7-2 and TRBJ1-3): GAGVSQSPSNKVTEKGKDVELRCDPISGHTALYWYRQSLGQGLEFLIYFQGNSAPDKSGLPSDRFSAERTGGSVSTLTIQRTQQEDSAVYLCASSLVVTGRNTIYFGEGSWLTVV.

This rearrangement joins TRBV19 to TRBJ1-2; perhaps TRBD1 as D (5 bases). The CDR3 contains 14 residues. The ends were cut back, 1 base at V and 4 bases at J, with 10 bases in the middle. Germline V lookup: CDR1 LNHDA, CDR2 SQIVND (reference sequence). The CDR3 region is CASSIGRGTYGYTF. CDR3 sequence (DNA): TGTGCCAGTAGTATAGGGCGGGGGACCTATGGCTACACCTTC. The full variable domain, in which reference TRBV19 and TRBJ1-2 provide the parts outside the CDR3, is DGGITQSPKYLFRKEGQNVTLSCEQNLNHDAMYWYRQDPGQGLRLIYYSQIVNDFQKGDIAEGYSVSREKKESFPLTVTSAQKNPTAFYLCASSIGRGTYGYTFGSGTRLTVV.

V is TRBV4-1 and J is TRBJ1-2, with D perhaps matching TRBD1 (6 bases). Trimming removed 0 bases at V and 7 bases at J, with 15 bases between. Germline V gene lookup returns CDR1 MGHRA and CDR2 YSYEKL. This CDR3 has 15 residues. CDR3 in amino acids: CASSQETGRLGGYTF. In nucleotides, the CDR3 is TGCGCCAGCAGCCAAGAAACAGGGCGGCTGGGTGGCTACACCTTC.

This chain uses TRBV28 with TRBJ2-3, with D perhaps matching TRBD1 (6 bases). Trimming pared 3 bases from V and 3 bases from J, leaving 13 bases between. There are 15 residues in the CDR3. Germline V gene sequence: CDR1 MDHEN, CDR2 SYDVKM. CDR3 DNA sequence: TGTGCCAGCAGTTTGAGAGGGGGAATTACAGATACGCAGTATTTT. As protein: CASSLRGGITDTQYF.

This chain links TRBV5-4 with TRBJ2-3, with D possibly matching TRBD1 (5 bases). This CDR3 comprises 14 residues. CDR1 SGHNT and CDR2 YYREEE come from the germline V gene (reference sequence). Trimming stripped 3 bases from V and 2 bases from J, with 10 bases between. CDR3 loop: CASSSRQHTDTQYF. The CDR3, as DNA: TGTGCCAGCAGCTCTAGACAGCACACAGATACGCAGTATTTT.